The TCR beta chain under discussion was sequenced for a study of shared clonotypes between healthy human individuals. Study as a whole: CD8 memory received one plate per donor, CD8 naive two, CD4 memory three and CD4 naive three.

The CDR3 runs to 16 residues. Looked up from germline, CDR1 is MRHNA and CDR2 is SNTAGT. V lost 6 bases and J lost 2, with 14 bases in between. Overall study results and limits: Since donors were few, the genetic and exposure-history diversity represented was limited. The researchers took only blood, and tissue repertoires probably look different.

Concerning this clone itself: Its target is not known.

Measured with immunoSEQ multiplex PCR; TCRdb has only the in-frame clones, and not every one. Of over a million clones listed, roughly 96% are singletons. Source material: naive CD4+ T cells sorted from blood. Regarding subset: CD45RA+ positively selected. The gene calls are TRBV6-4 and TRBJ2-6, with D possibly called TRBD1 or TRBD2 (5 bases each). This TCR was sampled from a man aged 30 to 39 in good health. The CDR3 here is CASRAPGPAGANVLTF. The DNA for the CDR3 is TGTGCCAGCAGGGCCCCGGGACCCGCTGGGGCCAACGTCCTGACTTTC.